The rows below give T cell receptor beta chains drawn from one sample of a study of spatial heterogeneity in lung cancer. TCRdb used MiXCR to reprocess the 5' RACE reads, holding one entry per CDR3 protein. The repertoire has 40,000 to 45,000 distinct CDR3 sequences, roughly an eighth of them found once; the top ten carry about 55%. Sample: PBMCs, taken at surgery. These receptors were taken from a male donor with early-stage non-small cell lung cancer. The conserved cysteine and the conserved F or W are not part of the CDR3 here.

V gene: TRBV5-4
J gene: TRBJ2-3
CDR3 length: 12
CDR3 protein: ASSGQGPGDTQY

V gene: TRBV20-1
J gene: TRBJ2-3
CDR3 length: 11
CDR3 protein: SFFRLAADTQY

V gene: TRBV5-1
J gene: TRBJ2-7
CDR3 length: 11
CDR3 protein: ASSLSSRGEQY

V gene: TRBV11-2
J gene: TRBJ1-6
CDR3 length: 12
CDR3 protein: ASSFNSNNSPLH

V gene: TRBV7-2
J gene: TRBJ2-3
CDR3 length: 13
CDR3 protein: ASSGQGLAGGFQY

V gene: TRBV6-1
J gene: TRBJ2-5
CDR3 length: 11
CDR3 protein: VSRASGIETQY

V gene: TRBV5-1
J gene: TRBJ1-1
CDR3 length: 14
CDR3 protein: ASSLFGGGSNTEAF

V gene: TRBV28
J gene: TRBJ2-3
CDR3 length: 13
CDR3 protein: ASRAGGGRTDTQY

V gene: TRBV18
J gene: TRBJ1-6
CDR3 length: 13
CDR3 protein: ASSPGTGSNSPLH

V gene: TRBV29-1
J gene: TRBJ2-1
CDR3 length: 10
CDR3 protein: SDRQGYNEQF

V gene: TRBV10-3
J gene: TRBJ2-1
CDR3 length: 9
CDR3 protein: AIGEDNEQF

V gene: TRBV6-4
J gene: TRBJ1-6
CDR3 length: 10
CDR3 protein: ASSDHTGSLH

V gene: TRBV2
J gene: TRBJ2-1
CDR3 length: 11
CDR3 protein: ASSRTSGNEQF

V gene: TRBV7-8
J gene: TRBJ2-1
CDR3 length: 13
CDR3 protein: ASSLERSSYNEQF

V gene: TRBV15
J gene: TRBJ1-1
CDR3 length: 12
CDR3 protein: ATSRDSSNTEAF

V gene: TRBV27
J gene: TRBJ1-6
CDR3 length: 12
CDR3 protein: ASRTGVGNSPLH

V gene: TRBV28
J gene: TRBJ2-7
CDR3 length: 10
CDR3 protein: ASGTGVHEQY

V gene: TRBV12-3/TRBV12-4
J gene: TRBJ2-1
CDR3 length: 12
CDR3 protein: ASSFGLETDEQF

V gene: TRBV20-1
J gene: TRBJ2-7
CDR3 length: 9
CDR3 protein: RSDIGYEQY

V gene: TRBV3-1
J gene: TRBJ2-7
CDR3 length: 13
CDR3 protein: ASTVAGGPAYEQY

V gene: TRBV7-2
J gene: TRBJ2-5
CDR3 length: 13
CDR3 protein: ASSLNAGVGETQY

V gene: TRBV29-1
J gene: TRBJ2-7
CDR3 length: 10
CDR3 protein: SARGSRYEQY

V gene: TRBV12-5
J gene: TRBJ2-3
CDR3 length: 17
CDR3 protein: ASDGPQRFLAGGTDTQY

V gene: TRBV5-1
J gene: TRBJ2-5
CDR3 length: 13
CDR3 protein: ASTPGGALQETQY

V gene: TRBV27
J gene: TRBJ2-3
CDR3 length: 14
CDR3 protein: ASSLSNPGRADTQY

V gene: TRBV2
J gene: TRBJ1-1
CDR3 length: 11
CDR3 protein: ASRLTGRSEAF

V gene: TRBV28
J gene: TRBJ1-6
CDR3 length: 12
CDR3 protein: ASRTSNSGSPLH

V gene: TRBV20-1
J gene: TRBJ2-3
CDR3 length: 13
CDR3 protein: SARDVTGNRDTQY

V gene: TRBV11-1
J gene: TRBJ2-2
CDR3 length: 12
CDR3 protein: ASSLEPSTGELF

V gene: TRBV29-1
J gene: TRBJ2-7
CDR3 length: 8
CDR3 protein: SVRTYEQY

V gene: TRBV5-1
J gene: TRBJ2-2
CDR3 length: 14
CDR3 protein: ASSLEISPMTGELF

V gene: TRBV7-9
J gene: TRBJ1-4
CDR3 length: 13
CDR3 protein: ASSLWQGRGEKLF

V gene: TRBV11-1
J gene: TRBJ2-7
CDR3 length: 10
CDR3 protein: ASSYDRAEQY

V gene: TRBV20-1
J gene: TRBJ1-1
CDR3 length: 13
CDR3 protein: SASGTGGMNTEAF

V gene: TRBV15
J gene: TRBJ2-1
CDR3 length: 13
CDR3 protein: ATSRDGTSGSEQF

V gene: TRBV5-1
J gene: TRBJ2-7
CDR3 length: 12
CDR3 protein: ASSADRGDYEQY

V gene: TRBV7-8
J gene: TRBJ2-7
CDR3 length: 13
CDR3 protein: ASSFDRGFSYEQY

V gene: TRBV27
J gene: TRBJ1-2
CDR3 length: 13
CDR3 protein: DSSISDRVYRGYT

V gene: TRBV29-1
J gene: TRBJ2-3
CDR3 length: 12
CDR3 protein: SVSARAGTGGQY

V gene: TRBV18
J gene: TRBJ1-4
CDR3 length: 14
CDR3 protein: ASSPRPGTANEKLF

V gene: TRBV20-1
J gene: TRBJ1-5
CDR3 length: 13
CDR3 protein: SARGTGAVNQPQH

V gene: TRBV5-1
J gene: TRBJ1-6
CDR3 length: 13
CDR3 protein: ASSSDRVGNSPLH

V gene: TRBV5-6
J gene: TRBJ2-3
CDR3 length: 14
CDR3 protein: ASSTPGTRSKDTQY

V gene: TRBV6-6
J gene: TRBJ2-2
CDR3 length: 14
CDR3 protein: AGVLRDRDRQGELF

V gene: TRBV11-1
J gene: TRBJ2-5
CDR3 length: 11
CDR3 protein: ASSLGVQETQY

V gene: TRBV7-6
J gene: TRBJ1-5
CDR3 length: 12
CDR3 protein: ASSWGTGNQPQH

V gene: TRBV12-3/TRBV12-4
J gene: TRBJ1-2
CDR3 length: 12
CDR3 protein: ASSFSEGSYGYT

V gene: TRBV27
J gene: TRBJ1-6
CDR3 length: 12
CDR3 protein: ASSLSGQGSPLH

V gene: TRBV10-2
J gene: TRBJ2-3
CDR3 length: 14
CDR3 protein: ASSEGRAGDGDTQY

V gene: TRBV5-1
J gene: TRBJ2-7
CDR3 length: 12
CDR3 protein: ASSSPDSTYEQY

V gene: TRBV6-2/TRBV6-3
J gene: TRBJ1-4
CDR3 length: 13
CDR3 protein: ASSYGTGADEKLF

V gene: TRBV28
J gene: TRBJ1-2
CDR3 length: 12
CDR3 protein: ASSFRQTHYGYT

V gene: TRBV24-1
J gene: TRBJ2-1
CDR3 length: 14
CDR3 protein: ATSDRTSRDYNEQF

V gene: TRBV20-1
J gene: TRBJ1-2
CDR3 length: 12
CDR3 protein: SARPPGQAYGYT

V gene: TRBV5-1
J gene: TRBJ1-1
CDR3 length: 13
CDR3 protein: ASSFSQNRRAEAF